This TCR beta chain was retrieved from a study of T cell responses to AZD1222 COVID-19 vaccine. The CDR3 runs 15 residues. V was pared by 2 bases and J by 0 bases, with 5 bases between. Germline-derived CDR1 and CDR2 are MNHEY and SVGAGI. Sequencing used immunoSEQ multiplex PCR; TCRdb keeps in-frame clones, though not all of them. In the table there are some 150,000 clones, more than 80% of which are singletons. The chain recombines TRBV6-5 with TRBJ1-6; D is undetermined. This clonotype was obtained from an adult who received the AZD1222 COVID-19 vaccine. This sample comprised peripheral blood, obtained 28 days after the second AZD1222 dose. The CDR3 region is CASSYRRSYNSPLHF. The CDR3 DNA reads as TGTGCCAGCAGTTACCGACGCTCCTATAATTCACCCCTCCACTTT.